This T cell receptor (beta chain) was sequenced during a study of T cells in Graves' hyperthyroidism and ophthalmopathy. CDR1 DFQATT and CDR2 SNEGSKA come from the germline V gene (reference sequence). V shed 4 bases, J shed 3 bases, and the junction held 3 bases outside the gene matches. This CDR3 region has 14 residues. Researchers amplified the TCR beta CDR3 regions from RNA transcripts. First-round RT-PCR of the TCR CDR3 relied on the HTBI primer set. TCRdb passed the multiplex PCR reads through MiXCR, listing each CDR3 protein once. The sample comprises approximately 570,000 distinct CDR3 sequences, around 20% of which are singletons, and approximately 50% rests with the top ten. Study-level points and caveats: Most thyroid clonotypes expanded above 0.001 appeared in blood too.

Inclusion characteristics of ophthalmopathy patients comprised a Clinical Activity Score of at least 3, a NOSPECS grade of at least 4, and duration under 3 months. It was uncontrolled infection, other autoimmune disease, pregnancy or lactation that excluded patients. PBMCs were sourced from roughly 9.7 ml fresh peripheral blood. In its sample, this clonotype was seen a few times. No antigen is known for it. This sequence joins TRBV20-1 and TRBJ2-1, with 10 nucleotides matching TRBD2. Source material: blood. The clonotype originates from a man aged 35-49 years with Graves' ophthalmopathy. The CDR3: CSAKLAGIYNEQFF. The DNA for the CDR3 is TGCAGTGCTAAACTAGCGGGGATCTACAATGAGCAGTTCTTC.